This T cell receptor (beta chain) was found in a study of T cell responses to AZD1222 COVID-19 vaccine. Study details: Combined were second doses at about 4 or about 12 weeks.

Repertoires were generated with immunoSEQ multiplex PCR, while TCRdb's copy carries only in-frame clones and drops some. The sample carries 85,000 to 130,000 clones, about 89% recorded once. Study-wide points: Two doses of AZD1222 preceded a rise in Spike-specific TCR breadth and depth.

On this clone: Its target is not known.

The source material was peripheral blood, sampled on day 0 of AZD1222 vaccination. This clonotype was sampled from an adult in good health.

DNA for the CDR3: TGTGCCTGGAGTGTACTGTCCAGTCTTCAGCCCCAGCATTTT. Protein: CAWSVLSSLQPQHF. V usage is TRBV30 and J usage is TRBJ1-5, with D unclear. The length of the CDR3 is 14 residues. The germline V gene has CDR1 GTSNPN and CDR2 SVGIG (reference sequence). The V and J ends lost 0 bases and 6 bases respectively, with 12 bases between them.